This T cell receptor (beta chain) comes out of a study of CD8+CD57+ T cells in acquired aplastic anemia. Study outcomes and limitations: The same twenty-nine CD8+ CDR3 sequences occurred in patients and in controls.

V lost 3 bases to trimming and J lost 8 bases, with 5 bases between them. Per the germline V gene, CDR1 is SGHVS and CDR2 is FQNEAQ. This CDR3 contains 12 residues. Patients chosen for sequencing had shown CD8+CD57+ cell expansion by flow cytometry. Genomic DNA served as template for TCR beta VDJ and CDR3 profiling. Via MiXCR, TCRdb re-called the reads, giving one row per CDR3 protein. The sample gives 450,000 to 550,000 distinct CDR3 sequences, roughly a third of which show up once; 0.82% is in the top ten. Many counts were recorded for this clonotype. The antigen is unknown. The J gene is TRBJ1-6, the V gene TRBV7-8; possibly TRBD1 for D (5 bases). This clonotype was sampled from a human donor with aplastic anemia. The sequenced sample consisted of sorted CD4+, CD8+, or CD8+CD57+ T cells (not recorded which) from PBMCs. Here the CDR3 DNA reads TGTGCCAGCAGCTTGGGGGATTCACCCCTCCACTTT. Amino acids: CASSLGDSPLHF.